This entry describes one T cell receptor beta chain. Its antigen is still unknown. TCRdb fed the 5' RACE reads into MiXCR, producing one record per CDR3 protein. Of about 59,000 distinct CDR3 sequences in the sample, roughly 13% are singletons; the top ten hold about 10%. Trimming removed 6 bases from V and 0 bases from J, with 18 bases in between. Germline assignment: CDR1 DFQATT and CDR2 SNEGSKA (reference sequence). The CDR3 extends over 15 amino acids. These data come from a study of neurological immune-mediated disorders. The study's findings and limits: Across subjects, expanded clones had no CDR3 amino acid sequences in common, pointing to private repertoires in all groups.

This clonotype was obtained from a woman aged 55-69 years with HTLV-1-associated myelopathy (HAM/TSP). The chain employs TRBV20-1 and TRBJ2-7, with D tentatively TRBD2 (5 bases). The sequenced sample was PBMCs. CDR3 sequence (DNA): TGCAGTGCACAGAGAGAGCGGAAGGGCTCCTACGAGCAGTACGTC. Protein sequence: CSAQRERKGSYEQYV.